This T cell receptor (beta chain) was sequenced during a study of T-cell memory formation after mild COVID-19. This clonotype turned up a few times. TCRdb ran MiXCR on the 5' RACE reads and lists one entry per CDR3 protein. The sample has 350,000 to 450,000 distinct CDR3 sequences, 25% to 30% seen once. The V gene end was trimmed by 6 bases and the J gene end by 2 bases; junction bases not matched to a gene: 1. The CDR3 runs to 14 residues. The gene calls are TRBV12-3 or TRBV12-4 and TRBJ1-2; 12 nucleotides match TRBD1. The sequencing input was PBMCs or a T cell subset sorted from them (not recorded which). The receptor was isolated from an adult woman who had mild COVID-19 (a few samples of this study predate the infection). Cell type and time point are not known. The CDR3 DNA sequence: TGTGCCAGCAGGGGGACAGGGGGCAACTATGGCTACACCTTC. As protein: CASRGTGGNYGYTF.